This T cell receptor (beta chain) stems from a study of control samples from healthy donors and cancer patients. This clone was seen only a few times. Other DNA sequences in this sample translate to the same CDR3. Measured with immunoSEQ multiplex PCR; TCRdb has only the in-frame clones, and not every one. The sample includes tens of thousands of clones, 70% to 75% of them seen just once. V lost 0 bases, J lost 3 bases, and 10 bases lay in between. Per the germline V gene, CDR1 is SGHRS and CDR2 is YFSETQ. The CDR3 length is 14 residues. V gene TRBV5-1 combines with J gene TRBJ2-7; maybe TRBD2 (5 bases). This TCR came from a male donor with melanoma. The specimen sequenced was formalin-fixed, paraffin-embedded tissue. The CDR3 coding sequence is TGCGCCAGCAGCTTGGGCCAGCGGAGCTACGAGCAGTACTTC. Protein product: CASSLGQRSYEQYF.